The 20 T cell receptor beta chains reported below all come from one sample, sequenced in a study of T cell repertoires in cytomegalovirus infection. No antigens are known for them. TCRdb reprocessed the reads via MiXCR and lists one record per CDR3 protein. Seen here are some 130,000 distinct CDR3 sequences, roughly a third observed once, and the top ten hold around half. The material was CD8+ T cells from cultured PBMCs, obtained from culture after CMV antigen stimulation. The receptors shown here come from a human donor in good health (CMV status not recorded). Some clones in this sample may be carry-over from other donors' samples.

A few counts support this clonotype. J is TRBJ1-2 and V is TRBV7-6; 11 bases fit TRBD1. V lost 5 bases, J lost 5 bases, and 7 bases stayed unmatched. The CDR3 length is 15 residues. Germline CDR1 and CDR2: SGHVS and FNYEAQ. CDR3 amino acids: CASSSTGTGGYGYTF. CDR3 in DNA: TGTGCCAGCAGCAGTACCGGGACAGGGGGGTATGGCTACACCTTC.

This clonotype appeared many times. The CDR3 protein is CASSLLAGGPLPFNEQFF. The CDR3 bases are TGTGCCAGCAGCTTACTAGCGGGGGGGCCCCTCCCTTTCAATGAGCAGTTCTTC. V gene TRBV7-6 combines with J gene TRBJ2-1, with 12 bases matching TRBD2. The CDR3 sequence is 18 residues long. V was clipped by 2 bases and J by 6 bases; unmatched bases: 11. Germline V gene lookup returns CDR1 SGHVS and CDR2 FNYEAQ.

This clonotype showed up many times. The chain carries TRBV2 and TRBJ2-7; D is uncertain. This CDR3 is 13 amino acids long. Germline assignment: CDR1 SNHLY and CDR2 FYNNEI. Trimming removed 6 bases at V and 2 bases at J, with 11 bases between. The DNA for the CDR3 is TGTGCCAGCAGCCATGGAGTAGCCTACGAGCAGTACTTC. Translating it yields CASSHGVAYEQYF.

This chain uses TRBV11-2 with TRBJ2-7; D unresolved. V lost 0 bases and J lost 1, with 10 bases in between. The CDR3 is 15 amino acids. Germline V gene lookup returns CDR1 SGHAT and CDR2 FQNNGV. The CDR3 sequence: CASSLDYSPSYEQYF. The CDR3 DNA reads TGTGCCAGCAGCTTAGACTATTCTCCTTCCTACGAGCAGTACTTC.

V and J are TRBV19 and TRBJ1-4; D is unclear. Germline V lookup: CDR1 LNHDA, CDR2 SQIVND (reference sequence). Trimming cost V 4 bases and J 6 bases, with 6 bases left between them. This CDR3 comprises 12 residues. DNA for the CDR3: TGTGCCAGTAGTAAAGGCGATGAAAAACTGTTTTTT. Translation: CASSKGDEKLFF.

The chain employs TRBV19 and TRBJ1-4; no firm D call. CDR1 is LNHDA and CDR2 is SQIVND in the germline V gene (reference sequence). V gave up 3 bases and J gave up 5 bases, with 13 bases separating them. This CDR3 has 15 residues. CDR3: CASSISAASNEKLFF. CDR3 sequence (DNA): TGTGCCAGTAGTATTTCGGCAGCTTCAAATGAAAAACTGTTTTTT. The entire variable domain, with the rest obtained from reference TRBV19 and TRBJ1-4, is as follows: DGGITQSPKYLFRKEGQNVTLSCEQNLNHDAMYWYRQDPGQGLRLIYYSQIVNDFQKGDIAEGYSVSREKKESFPLTVTSAQKNPTAFYLCASSISAASNEKLFFGSGTQLSVL.

In this sample, this clonotype turned up a few times. The J gene is TRBJ2-3, the V gene TRBV5-6; possible D gene TRBD2, 5 bases. Trimming pared 0 bases from V and 2 bases from J, leaving 13 bases between. Germline V lookup: CDR1 SGHDT, CDR2 YYEEEE. This CDR3 contains 16 residues. This chain's CDR3 is CASSLGVGAPTDTQYF. CDR3 in DNA: TGTGCCAGCAGCTTGGGTGTGGGAGCCCCCACAGATACGCAGTATTTT.

V is TRBV14 and J is TRBJ2-7; the D gene is possibly TRBD1 (6 bases). The length of the CDR3 is 15 residues. Germline CDR1 and CDR2: SGHDN and FVKESK. The germline V and J ends were trimmed by 1 base and 1 base, with 11 bases remaining between them. CDR3 residues: CASSQGPTGSYEQYF. The CDR3 DNA follows: TGTGCCAGCAGCCAAGGCCCCACAGGGTCCTACGAGCAGTACTTC.

Turning to this clonotype: A clone one base away is much larger, so this may be a read error. The rearrangement joins TRBV6-6 to TRBJ2-2; D remains unclear. The germline V gene encodes CDR1 MNHNY and CDR2 SVGAGI (reference sequence). There are 12 residues in the CDR3. V was trimmed by 4 bases and J by 6 bases, leaving 6 bases between them. Written as DNA, the CDR3 is TGTGCCAGCAGTTTTGTTTCCGGGGAGCTGTTTTTT. This encodes CASSFVSGELFF.

This rearrangement joins TRBV27 to TRBJ1-1; D is undetermined. V was trimmed by 1 base and J by 1 base, leaving 7 bases between them. In germline, CDR1 is MNHEY, CDR2 SMNVEV (reference sequence). There are 14 residues in the CDR3. CDR3 amino acids: CASSLLMGNTEAFF. Written as DNA, the CDR3 is TGTGCCAGCAGTTTATTGATGGGGAACACTGAAGCTTTCTTT.

J is TRBJ1-6 and V is TRBV7-9; D uncertain. V was shortened by 8 bases and J by 0 bases, with 11 bases between the two germline ends. Germline-derived CDR1 and CDR2 are SEHNR and FQNEAQ (reference sequence). CDR3 length: 15 amino acids. The CDR3 protein is CASEKGSSYNSPLHF. In DNA, the CDR3 is TGTGCCAGCGAAAAAGGAAGCTCCTATAATTCACCCCTCCACTTT.

This rearrangement joins TRBV7-2 to TRBJ2-7; 8 bases line up with TRBD2. Looked up from germline, CDR1 is SGHTA and CDR2 is FQGNSA. CDR3 length: 18 amino acids. With V trimmed by 4 bases and J by 0 bases, 14 bases remained unmatched. CDR3 sequence (DNA): TGTGCCAGCAGCTCTCTCAGCGGGGGAACTTATAGCTCCTACGAGCAGTACTTC. Protein: CASSSLSGGTYSSYEQYF.

The CDR3 coding sequence is TGTGCCAGCAGTTTAGGGGGGCTCTGGGGCTACACCTTC. Protein sequence: CASSLGGLWGYTF. V gene TRBV27 combines with J gene TRBJ1-2, with D perhaps TRBD1 (6 bases). The V gene lost 2 bases and the J gene lost 8 bases, with 12 bases spanning the gap. CDR1 and CDR2 (germline): MNHEY, SMNVEV (reference sequence). CDR3 size: 13 residues.

In this sample, this clonotype turned up a few times. The rearrangement uses TRBV6-5 and TRBJ2-2; D remains ambiguous. This CDR3 is 13 amino acids long. Germline loops: CDR1 MNHEY, CDR2 SVGAGI. V was pared by 4 bases and J by 4 bases, with 7 bases between. The CDR3 loop is CASSSVPTGELFF. CDR3 nucleotides: TGTGCCAGCAGTTCCGTCCCCACCGGGGAGCTGTTTTTT.

This clonotype has at least ten counts. The chain has TRBV6-2 or TRBV6-3 and TRBJ2-5; TRBD1 aligns across 7 bases. The V segment lost 8 bases and the J segment 2 bases; nucleotides outside the gene matches: 14. Per the germline V gene, CDR1 is MNHEY and CDR2 is SVGEGT. The CDR3 totals 16 residues. Here the CDR3 reads CASWERDSLLQETQYF. Written as DNA, the CDR3 is TGTGCCAGCTGGGAGAGGGACAGCCTCCTTCAAGAGACCCAGTACTTC.

Note on this clonotype: A much larger clone lies a single base off, so this may be a read error. This chain connects TRBV25-1 to TRBJ1-6; no definite D call. Germline V gives CDR1 MGHDK, CDR2 SYGVNS. The CDR3 has 13 amino acids. The CDR3 DNA follows: TGTGCCAGCAGTCGCCAGGAGGATTCACCCCCCCACTTT. Residues: CASSRQEDSPPHF.

V is TRBV7-9 and J is TRBJ2-7; 7 bases line up with TRBD1. The CDR3 is made up of 16 amino acids. J gave up 3 bases and V 2 bases, and 10 bases lay outside the gene matches. Germline CDR1 is SEHNR and CDR2 is FQNEAQ (reference sequence). CDR3 in DNA: TGTGCCAGCAGCTTAACCTCCGGGACAGCCTTCTACGAGCAGTACTTC. Translation gives CASSLTSGTAFYEQYF.

This clonotype has only a few counts. The genes are TRBV7-2 and TRBJ2-1; 7 bases agree with TRBD2. With V trimmed by 5 bases and J by 9 bases, 7 bases remained unmatched. The CDR3 spans 13 residues. Germline loops: CDR1 SGHTA, CDR2 FQGNSA. The CDR3 DNA is TGTGCCAGCAGCCTCGACTGGGGGGGTGAGCAGTTCTTC. It codes for CASSLDWGGEQFF. The entire variable domain, with the rest obtained from reference TRBV7-2 and TRBJ2-1, is as follows: GAGVSQSPSNKVTEKGKDVELRCDPISGHTALYWYRQSLGQGLEFLIYFQGNSAPDKSGLPSDRFSAERTGGSVSTLTIQRTQQEDSAVYLCASSLDWGGEQFFGPGTRLTVL.

The chain recombines TRBV7-4 with TRBJ1-1; TRBD1 matches 7 bases. The V and J ends lost 3 bases and 3 bases, in that order; junction bases with no gene match: 4. Germline CDR1 and CDR2: SGHVT and SQSDAQ. There are 14 residues in the CDR3. The CDR3 sequence is CASSFAQGDTEAFF. As DNA, the CDR3 is TGTGCCAGCAGCTTCGCCCAGGGGGACACTGAAGCTTTCTTT.

This clonotype was seen at least ten times. This chain links TRBV6-5 with TRBJ1-3; D might be TRBD1 (5 bases). The germline gives CDR1 MNHEY, CDR2 SVGAGI. V was shortened by 3 bases and J by 2 bases, with 14 bases between the two germline ends. The CDR3 runs 16 residues. The CDR3 loop reads CASSYGEQAAGNTIYF. CDR3 DNA sequence: TGTGCCAGCAGTTATGGTGAACAGGCGGCTGGAAACACCATATATTTT.